The rows below give T cell receptor beta chains drawn from one sample of a study of OX40 agonist ivuxolimab in advanced cancers. Clones were sequenced by immunoSEQ multiplex PCR, and TCRdb holds only the in-frame ones, with some missing. The sample holds just under 45,000 clones, roughly 78% seen once. Sequencing used CD4+ or CD8+ T cells sorted from blood, obtained in a trial of the OX40 agonist ivuxolimab. The source of these receptors is an adult with an advanced solid tumor such as melanoma, head and neck, liver or kidney cancer. Both conserved end residues are part of each CDR3. Clone size, where shown, is once, few, many, or a class for clones that have expanded.

v_call: TRBV11-2; clone_size: once; cdr3_aa: CASSLAQGRTGEQYF
v_call: TRBV6-5; clone_size: .; cdr3_aa: CASRRTGDSNQPQHF
v_call: TRBV14; clone_size: .; cdr3_aa: CASSRDRGGETQYF
v_call: TRBV6-1; clone_size: .; cdr3_aa: CASSLTGRGEKLFF
v_call: TRBV4-2; clone_size: few; cdr3_aa: CASSADKGEKLFF
v_call: TRBV5-1; clone_size: .; cdr3_aa: CASSLLASTTTNNEQFF
v_call: TRBV28; clone_size: once; cdr3_aa: CASSSTAQDTQYF
v_call: TRBV7-3; clone_size: .; cdr3_aa: CASSLRTDDYGYTF
v_call: TRBV7-9; clone_size: once; cdr3_aa: CASSFAGPLAGGGNEQFF
v_call: TRBV19; clone_size: .; cdr3_aa: CASSRQGAGYTF
v_call: TRBV6-6; clone_size: .; cdr3_aa: CASRRDSLYGYTF
v_call: TRBV6-6; clone_size: .; cdr3_aa: CASKEIGASYNEQFF
v_call: TRBV5-1; clone_size: .; cdr3_aa: CASSLSGAAGIGNTIYF
v_call: TRBV11-2; clone_size: few; cdr3_aa: CASSVSSKNIQYF
v_call: TRBV7-2; clone_size: .; cdr3_aa: CASRTRLAVGELFF
v_call: TRBV27; clone_size: .; cdr3_aa: CASSSQVANYGYTF
v_call: TRBV7-2; clone_size: .; cdr3_aa: CASSPGVGNTIYF
v_call: TRBV30; clone_size: .; cdr3_aa: CAWRGRGKTQYF
v_call: TRBV6-5; clone_size: .; cdr3_aa: CASSYDPGLPTGELFF
v_call: TRBV10-3; clone_size: .; cdr3_aa: CAISEAVPGQGAWSGNTIYF
v_call: TRBV2; clone_size: .; cdr3_aa: CASRETFANTGELFF
v_call: TRBV6-5; clone_size: .; cdr3_aa: CASSYSGDSYEQYF
v_call: TRBV11-1; clone_size: .; cdr3_aa: CASSLGHSESEAFF
v_call: TRBV7-8; clone_size: .; cdr3_aa: CASSLISGQGTGELFF
v_call: TRBV7-9; clone_size: once; cdr3_aa: CASSLGQADSYEQYF
v_call: TRBV9; clone_size: .; cdr3_aa: CASTAQNTGELFF
v_call: TRBV9; clone_size: .; cdr3_aa: CASSAITVSYNEQFF
v_call: TRBV5-1; clone_size: .; cdr3_aa: CASSLVAAGYEQYF
v_call: TRBV12-5; clone_size: .; cdr3_aa: CASARTPNQPQHF
v_call: TRBV5-1; clone_size: .; cdr3_aa: CASSTAGGLPQHF
v_call: TRBV15; clone_size: .; cdr3_aa: CATSRERGAGANVLTF
v_call: TRBV7-9; clone_size: medium-sized; cdr3_aa: CASKGDRAYEQYF
v_call: TRBV7-7; clone_size: .; cdr3_aa: CASSLSLASAGGYQETQYF
v_call: TRBV29-1; clone_size: once; cdr3_aa: CSVYRPNTGELFF
v_call: TRBV4-3; clone_size: .; cdr3_aa: CASSQSGPGTGELFF
v_call: TRBV7-9; clone_size: .; cdr3_aa: CASSLASEQETQYF
v_call: TRBV6-5; clone_size: once; cdr3_aa: CASSRGNSNQPQHF